This record concerns one T cell receptor (beta chain) sequence. Its specificity is not known. Cells were stimulated with overlapping HIV-1 Gag 15-mer peptides. CD40L/CD69 double-negative CD45RO-high memory CD4+ T cells were collected. For at least 4 years, plasma HIV-1 RNA was undetectable (<50 copies/mL). The CDR3 sequence is 14 residues long. Trimming cost V 2 bases and J 6 bases, with 11 bases left between them. The germline gives CDR1 MNHNS, CDR2 SASEGT. These data come from a study of persistence of HIV-infected CD4 T cells. Study results and limitations: TCR oligoclonality correlated with proviral oligoclonality in the same sorted populations.

Sequencing used immunoSEQ version 4 in survey mode. The data were produced by immunoSEQ multiplex PCR, yet TCRdb's version contains in-frame clones alone and is incomplete. The data show 35,000 or so clones, around 85% seen once. The sequence was obtained from an adult with HIV. The donor label of this sample is uncertain. The chain is built from TRBV6-1 and TRBJ2-1; D is undetermined. Here the sequenced sample was cultured CD4+ T cells from PBMCs, taken from a patient who received antiretroviral therapy. CDR3 in DNA: TGTGCCAGCAGTGAATTGGCCCGCGGCAATGAGCAGTTCTTC. The encoded protein is CASSELARGNEQFF.